This TCR beta chain is drawn from a study of blood T cells in healthy people across ages. CDR3 length: 15 residues. The germline gives CDR1 MNHNY, CDR2 SVGAGI (reference sequence). The J segment lost 2 bases and the V segment lost 6 bases, leaving 6 bases of the junction unmatched. Broader study findings: Underestimates were what the diversity estimates from one million T cells were considered to be. Older individuals had lower TCR beta diversity per million T cells (the decline was roughly linear).

The sample holds many counts of this clonotype. Antigen unknown. The use of a sample-barcoded 5' primer and a J-beta primer mix characterized a second PCR of 7 to 11 cycles. Paired-end reads containing CDR3 totaled no fewer than 3 million for each sample. TCRdb re-derived calls from the 5' RACE reads in MiXCR, one entry per CDR3 protein. The data show about 1.6 million distinct CDR3 sequences, almost 35% seen once. What was sequenced was blood. The chain joins TRBV6-6 to TRBJ2-5, with 10 bases that match TRBD1. This clonotype was sampled from a woman aged 25 to 45 in good health. The CDR3 protein is CASSGDRGFQETQYF. The CDR3 nucleotides are TGTGCCAGCAGCGGGGACAGGGGATTTCAAGAGACCCAGTACTTC.